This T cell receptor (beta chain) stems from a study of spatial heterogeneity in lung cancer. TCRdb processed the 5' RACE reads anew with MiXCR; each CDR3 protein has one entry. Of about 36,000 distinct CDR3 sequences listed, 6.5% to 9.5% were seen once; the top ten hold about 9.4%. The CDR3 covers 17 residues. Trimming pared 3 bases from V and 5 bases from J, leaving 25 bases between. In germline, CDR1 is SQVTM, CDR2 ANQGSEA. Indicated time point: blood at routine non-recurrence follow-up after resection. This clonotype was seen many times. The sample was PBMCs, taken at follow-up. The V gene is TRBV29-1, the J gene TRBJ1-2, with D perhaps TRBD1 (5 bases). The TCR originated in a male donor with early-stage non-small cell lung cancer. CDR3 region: CSVDLGSARALSYGYTF. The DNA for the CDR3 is TGCAGCGTTGACCTAGGATCGGCCAGGGCCTTATCTTATGGCTACACCTTC.